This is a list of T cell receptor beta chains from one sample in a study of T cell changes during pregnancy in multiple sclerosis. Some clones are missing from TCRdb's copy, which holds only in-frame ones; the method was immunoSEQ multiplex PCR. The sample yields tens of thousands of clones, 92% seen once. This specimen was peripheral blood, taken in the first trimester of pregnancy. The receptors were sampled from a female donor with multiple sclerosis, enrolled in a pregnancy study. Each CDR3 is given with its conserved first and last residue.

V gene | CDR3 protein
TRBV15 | CATSGGRGETQYF
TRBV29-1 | CSVVDPSRPRYEQYF
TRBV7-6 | CASSSAGRENDEQYF
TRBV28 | CASSYRQDEQYF
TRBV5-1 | CASSLARGAYEQYF
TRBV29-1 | CSVEGGQGATEAFF
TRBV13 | CASSFNQGLNTIYF
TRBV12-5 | CASGLSTSGLKETQYF
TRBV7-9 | CASSTGFYEQYF
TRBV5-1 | CASSPGTAFHEQYF
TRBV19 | CATKGQGTDTQYF
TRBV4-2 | CASSQQAGASTSYEQYF
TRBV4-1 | CASSHHRTTGELFF
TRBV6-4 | CASSDPGTSDTGELFF
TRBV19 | CASSIDAGANTEAFF
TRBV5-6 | CASSGRTPQSYYGYTF
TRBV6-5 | CASSSPGQGSYGYTF
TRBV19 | CASSIGSGAIKYNEQFF
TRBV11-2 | CASSLDRDLTYEQYF
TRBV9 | CASLERFTEAFF
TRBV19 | CASSIMDSHNEQFF
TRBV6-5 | CASGLHGTFATEAFF
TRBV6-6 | CASNQDRGLSEQYF
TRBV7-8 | CASSLALTGNTEAFF